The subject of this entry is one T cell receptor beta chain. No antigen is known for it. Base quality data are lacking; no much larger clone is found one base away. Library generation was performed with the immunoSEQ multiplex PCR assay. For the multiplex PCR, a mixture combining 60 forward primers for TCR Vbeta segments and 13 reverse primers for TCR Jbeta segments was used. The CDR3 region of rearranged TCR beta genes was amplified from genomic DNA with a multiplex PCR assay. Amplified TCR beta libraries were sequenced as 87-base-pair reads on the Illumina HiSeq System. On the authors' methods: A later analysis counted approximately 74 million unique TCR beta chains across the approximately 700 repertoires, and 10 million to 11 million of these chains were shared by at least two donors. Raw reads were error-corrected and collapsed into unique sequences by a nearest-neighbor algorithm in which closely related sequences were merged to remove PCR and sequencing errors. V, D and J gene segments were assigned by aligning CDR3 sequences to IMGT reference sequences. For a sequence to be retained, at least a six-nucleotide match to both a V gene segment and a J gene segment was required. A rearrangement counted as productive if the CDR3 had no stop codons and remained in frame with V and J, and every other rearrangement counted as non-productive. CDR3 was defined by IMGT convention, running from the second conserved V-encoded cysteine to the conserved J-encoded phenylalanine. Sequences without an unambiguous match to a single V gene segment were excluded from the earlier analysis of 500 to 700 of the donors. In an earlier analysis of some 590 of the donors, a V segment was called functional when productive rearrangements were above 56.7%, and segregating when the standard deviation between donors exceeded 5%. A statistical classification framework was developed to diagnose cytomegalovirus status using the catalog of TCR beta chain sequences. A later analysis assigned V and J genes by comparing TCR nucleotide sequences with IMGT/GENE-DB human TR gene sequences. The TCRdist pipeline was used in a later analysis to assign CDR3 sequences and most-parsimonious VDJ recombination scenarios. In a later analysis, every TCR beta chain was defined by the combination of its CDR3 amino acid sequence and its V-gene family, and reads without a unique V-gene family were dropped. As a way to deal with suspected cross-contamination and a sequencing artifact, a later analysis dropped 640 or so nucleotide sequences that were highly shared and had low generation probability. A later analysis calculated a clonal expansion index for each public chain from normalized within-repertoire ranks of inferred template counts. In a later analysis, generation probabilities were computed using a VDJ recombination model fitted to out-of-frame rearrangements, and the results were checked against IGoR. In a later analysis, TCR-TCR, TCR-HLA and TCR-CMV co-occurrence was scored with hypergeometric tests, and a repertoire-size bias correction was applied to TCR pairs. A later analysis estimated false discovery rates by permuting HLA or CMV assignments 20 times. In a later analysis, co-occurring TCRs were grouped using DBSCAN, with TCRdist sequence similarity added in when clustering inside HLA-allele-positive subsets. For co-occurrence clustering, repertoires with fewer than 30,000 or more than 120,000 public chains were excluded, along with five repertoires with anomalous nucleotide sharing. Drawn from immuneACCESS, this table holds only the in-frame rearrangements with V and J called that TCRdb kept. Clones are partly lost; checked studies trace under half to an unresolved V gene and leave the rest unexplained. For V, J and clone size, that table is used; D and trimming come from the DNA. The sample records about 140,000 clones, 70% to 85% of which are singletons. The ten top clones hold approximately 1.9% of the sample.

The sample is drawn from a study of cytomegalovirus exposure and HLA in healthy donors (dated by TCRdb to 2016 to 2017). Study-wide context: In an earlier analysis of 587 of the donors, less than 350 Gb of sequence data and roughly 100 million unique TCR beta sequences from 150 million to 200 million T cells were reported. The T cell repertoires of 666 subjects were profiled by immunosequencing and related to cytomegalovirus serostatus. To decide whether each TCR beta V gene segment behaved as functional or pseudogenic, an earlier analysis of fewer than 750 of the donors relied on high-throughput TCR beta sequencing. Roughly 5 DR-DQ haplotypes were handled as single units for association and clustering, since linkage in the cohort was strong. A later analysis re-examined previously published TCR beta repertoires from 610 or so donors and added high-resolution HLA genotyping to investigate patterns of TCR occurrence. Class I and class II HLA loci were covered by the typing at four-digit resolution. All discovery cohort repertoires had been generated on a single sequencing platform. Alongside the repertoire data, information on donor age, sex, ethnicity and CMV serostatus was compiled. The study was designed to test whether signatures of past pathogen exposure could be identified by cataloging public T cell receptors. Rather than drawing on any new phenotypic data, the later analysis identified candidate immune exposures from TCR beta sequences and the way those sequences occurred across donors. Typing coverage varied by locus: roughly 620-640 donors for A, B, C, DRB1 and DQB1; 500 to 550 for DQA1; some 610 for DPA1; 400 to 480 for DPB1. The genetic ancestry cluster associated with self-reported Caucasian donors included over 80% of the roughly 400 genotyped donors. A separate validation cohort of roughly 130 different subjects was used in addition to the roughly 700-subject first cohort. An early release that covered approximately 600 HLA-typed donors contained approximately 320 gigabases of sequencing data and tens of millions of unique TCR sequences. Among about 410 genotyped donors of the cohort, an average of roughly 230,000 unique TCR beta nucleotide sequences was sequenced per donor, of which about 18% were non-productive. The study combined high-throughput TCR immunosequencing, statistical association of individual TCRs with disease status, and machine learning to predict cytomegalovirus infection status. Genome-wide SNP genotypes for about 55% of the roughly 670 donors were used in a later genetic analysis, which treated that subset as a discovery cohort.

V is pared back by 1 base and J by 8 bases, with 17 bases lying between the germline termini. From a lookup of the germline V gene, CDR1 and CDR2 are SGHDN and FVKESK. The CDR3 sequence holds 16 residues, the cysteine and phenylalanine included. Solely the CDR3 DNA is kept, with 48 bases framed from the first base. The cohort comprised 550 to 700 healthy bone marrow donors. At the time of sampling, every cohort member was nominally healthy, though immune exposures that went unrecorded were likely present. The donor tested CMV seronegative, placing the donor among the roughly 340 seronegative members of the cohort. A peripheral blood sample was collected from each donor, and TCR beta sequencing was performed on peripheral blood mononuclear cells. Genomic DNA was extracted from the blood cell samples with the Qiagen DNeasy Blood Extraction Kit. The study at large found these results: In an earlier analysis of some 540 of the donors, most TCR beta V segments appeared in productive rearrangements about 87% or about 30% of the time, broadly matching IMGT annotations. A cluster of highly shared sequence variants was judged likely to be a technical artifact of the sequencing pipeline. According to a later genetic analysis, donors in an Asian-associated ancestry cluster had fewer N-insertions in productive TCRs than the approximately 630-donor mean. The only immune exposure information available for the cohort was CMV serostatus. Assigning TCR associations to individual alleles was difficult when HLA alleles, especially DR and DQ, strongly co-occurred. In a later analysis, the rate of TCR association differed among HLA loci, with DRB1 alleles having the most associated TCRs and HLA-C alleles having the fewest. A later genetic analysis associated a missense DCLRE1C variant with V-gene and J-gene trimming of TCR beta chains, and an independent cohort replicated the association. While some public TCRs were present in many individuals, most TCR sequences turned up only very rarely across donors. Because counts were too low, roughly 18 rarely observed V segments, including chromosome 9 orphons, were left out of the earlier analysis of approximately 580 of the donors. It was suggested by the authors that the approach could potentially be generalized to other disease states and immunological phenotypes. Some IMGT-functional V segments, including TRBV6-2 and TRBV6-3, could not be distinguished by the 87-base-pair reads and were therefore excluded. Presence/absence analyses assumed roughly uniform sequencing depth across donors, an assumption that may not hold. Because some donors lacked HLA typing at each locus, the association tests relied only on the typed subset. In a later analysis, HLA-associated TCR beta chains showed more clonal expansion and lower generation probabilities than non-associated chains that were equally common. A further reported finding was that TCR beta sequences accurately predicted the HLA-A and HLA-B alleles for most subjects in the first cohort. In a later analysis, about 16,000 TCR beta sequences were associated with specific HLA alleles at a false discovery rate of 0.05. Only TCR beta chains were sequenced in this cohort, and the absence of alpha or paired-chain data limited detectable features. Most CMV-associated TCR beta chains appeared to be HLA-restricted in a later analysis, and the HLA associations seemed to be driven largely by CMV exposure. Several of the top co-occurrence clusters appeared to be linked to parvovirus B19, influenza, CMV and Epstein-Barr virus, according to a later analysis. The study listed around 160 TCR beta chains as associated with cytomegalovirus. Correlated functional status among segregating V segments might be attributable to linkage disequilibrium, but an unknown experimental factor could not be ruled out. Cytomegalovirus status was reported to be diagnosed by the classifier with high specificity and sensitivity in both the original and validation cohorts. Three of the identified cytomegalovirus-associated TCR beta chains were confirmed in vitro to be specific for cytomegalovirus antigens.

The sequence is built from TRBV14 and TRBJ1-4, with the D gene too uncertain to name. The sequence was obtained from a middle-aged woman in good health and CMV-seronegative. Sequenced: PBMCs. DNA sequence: TGTGCCAGCAGCCAAGTAGGCGGCGGTGTCCGGGAAAAACTGTTTTTT. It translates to CASSQVGGGVREKLFF.